This T cell receptor beta chain comes out of a study of blood T cell repertoires in COVID-19. Study summary: Specimens from acute and convalescent COVID-19 originated in the United States, Italy and Spain.

Libraries were prepared by immunoSEQ multiplex PCR; TCRdb keeps only in-frame clonotypes and omits some of them. The sample lists approximately 130,000 clones, roughly three quarters occurring once. Per germline, CDR1 LGHDT and CDR2 YNNKEL (reference sequence). CDR3 size: 15 residues. V dropped 7 bases and J dropped 0; count of bases not matched to a gene: 6. This TCR derives from a man older than 75 with acute or convalescent COVID-19. V gene TRBV3-1 (or the pseudogene TRBV3-2) combines with J gene TRBJ2-3, with 8 bases identical to TRBD2. The specimen was peripheral blood. In nucleotides, the CDR3 is TGTGCCAGCACGGGGGGGACCTTAAGCACAGATACGCAGTATTTT. Translating gives CASTGGTLSTDTQYF.